This entry lists 23 T cell receptor beta chains sequenced from one sample in a study of blood T cell repertoires in COVID-19. The assay was immunoSEQ multiplex PCR, and TCRdb's table has in-frame clones only and misses some. The sample yields around 180,000 clones, roughly 86% seen once. The sequenced sample consisted of PBMCs or T cells enriched from blood (not recorded which). The receptors shown here come from a woman aged 25 to 39 who had recovered from COVID-19.

This sequence joins TRBV6-1 and TRBJ2-1; perhaps TRBD2 as D (6 bases). Germline V gene lookup returns CDR1 MNHNS and CDR2 SASEGT. V was shortened by 1 base and J by 5 bases, with 12 bases between the two germline ends. This CDR3 has 15 residues. CDR3 amino acids: CASSEERLGHNEQFF. CDR3 coding DNA: TGTGCCAGCAGTGAAGAAAGACTAGGCCACAATGAGCAGTTCTTC.

The DNA for the CDR3 is TGTGCCAGCAGTTTTCAGACTAGCGGGAGTCTCTATGAGCAGTTCTTC. Protein sequence: CASSFQTSGSLYEQFF. The chain is built from TRBV28 and TRBJ2-1; 12 bases agree with TRBD2. The trim removed 3 bases at V and 8 bases at J, leaving 8 bases unmatched. CDR3 length: 16 amino acids. Germline CDR1 reads MDHEN; CDR2 reads SYDVKM.

CDR3 DNA sequence: TGTGCCAGTAGTGAAGCGGGGCTCGGGGAGACCCAGTACTTC. It yields the protein CASSEAGLGETQYF. This rearrangement joins TRBV19 to TRBJ2-5; 7 bases align to TRBD2. The junction had 8 bases not matched to a gene; V was cut back by 5 bases and J by 5 bases. The CDR3 totals 14 residues. Germline CDR1 LNHDA, CDR2 SQIVND (reference sequence).

This rearrangement joins TRBV2 to TRBJ2-7; 10 nucleotides agree with TRBD1. This CDR3 spans 14 amino acids. Germline V CDR1 and CDR2: SNHLY, FYNNEI. V shed 10 bases and J 5 bases; nucleotides not matched to a gene: 11. The CDR3 loop reads CANSGTGALHEQYF. CDR3 nucleotides: TGTGCCAACTCCGGGACAGGGGCCCTCCACGAGCAGTACTTC. Complete variable domain (other parts from reference TRBV2 and TRBJ2-7): EPEVTQTPSHQVTQMGQEVILRCVPISNHLYFYWYRQILGQKVEFLVSFYNNEISEKSEIFDDQFSVERPDGSNFTLKIRSTKLEDSAMYFCANSGTGALHEQYFGPGTRLTVT.

The chain links TRBV18 to TRBJ2-5; D is unresolved. This CDR3 region has 13 residues. V dropped 5 bases and J dropped 3 bases, with 10 bases sitting between them. Germline V gives CDR1 KGHSH, CDR2 LQKENI. For the CDR3, the DNA is TGTGCCAGCTCAAGAACGGTGGAAGAGACCCAGTACTTC. As protein: CASSRTVEETQYF.

This chain links TRBV19 with TRBJ2-1, with 11 bases lining up with TRBD2. Germline CDR1 is LNHDA and CDR2 is SQIVND (reference sequence). The V segment lost 7 bases and the J segment 15 bases; nucleotides outside the gene matches: 11. This CDR3 comprises 13 residues. The CDR3 loop reads CASKTSGAQEGFF. The CDR3 DNA follows: TGTGCCAGTAAGACTAGCGGGGCCCAGGAGGGGTTCTTC. Drawing the rest from reference TRBV19 and TRBJ2-1, the complete variable domain is DGGITQSPKYLFRKEGQNVTLSCEQNLNHDAMYWYRQDPGQGLRLIYYSQIVNDFQKGDIAEGYSVSREKKESFPLTVTSAQKNPTAFYLCASKTSGAQEGFFGPGTRLTVL.

The genes are TRBV5-1 and TRBJ2-7; D perhaps matches TRBD1 (6 bases). This CDR3 is 15 amino acids long. V lost 5 bases and J 3 bases, leaving 18 bases between the germline ends. In germline, CDR1 is SGHRS, CDR2 YFSETQ. CDR3 protein: CASSLGDNGIYEQYF. As DNA, the CDR3 is TGCGCCAGCAGTCTGGGGGACAACGGGATCTACGAGCAGTACTTC.

The chain has TRBV28 and TRBJ1-1; D is ambiguous. Germline V lookup: CDR1 MDHEN, CDR2 SYDVKM. The CDR3 loop spans 12 amino acids. V was cut by 1 base and J by 5 bases, with 5 bases left in between. This CDR3 reads CASSLSTTEAFF. The CDR3 nucleotides are TGTGCCAGCAGTTTATCGACAACTGAAGCTTTCTTT.

This chain joins TRBV5-4 and TRBJ1-2, with D possibly being TRBD1 (6 bases). The V gene's germline CDR1 is SGHNT and CDR2 YYREEE (reference sequence). The CDR3 spans 14 residues. With 4 bases removed from V and 4 bases from J, the gap between germline ends came to 14 bases. The CDR3 loop is CASSIQGGAYGYTF. CDR3 DNA sequence: TGTGCCAGCAGCATCCAAGGGGGGGCCTATGGCTACACCTTC.

The rearrangement uses TRBV5-6 and TRBJ2-7; TRBD1 matches 7 bases. Trimming cost V 3 bases and J 2 bases; bases outside gene matches: 8. The CDR3 has 15 amino acids. Germline V gene lookup returns CDR1 SGHDT and CDR2 YYEEEE. This chain's CDR3 is CASSSGTEETYEQYF. As DNA, the CDR3 is TGTGCCAGCAGCTCCGGGACAGAGGAAACCTACGAGCAGTACTTC.

The CDR3 loop is CASSFDGWDSPLHF. DNA for the CDR3: TGTGCCAGCAGTTTTGACGGGTGGGATTCACCCCTCCACTTT. J is TRBJ1-6 and V is TRBV28; no reliable D call. CDR1 and CDR2 (germline): MDHEN, SYDVKM. V was trimmed by 3 bases and J by 8 bases, leaving 11 bases between them. This CDR3 has 14 residues.

The V gene is TRBV7-8, the J gene TRBJ2-7; 13 bases match TRBD2. The CDR3 loop spans 18 amino acids. CDR1 is SGHVS, CDR2 FQNEAQ, per germline. With 1 base clipped from V and 7 bases from J, the junction kept 13 bases outside the gene matches. The CDR3 loop is CASSLGRGWTSGSGEQYF. In nucleotides, the CDR3 is TGTGCCAGCAGCTTAGGAAGGGGATGGACTAGCGGGAGTGGAGAGCAGTACTTC.

V usage is TRBV14 and J usage is TRBJ2-5, with D unresolved. CDR1 is SGHDN, CDR2 FVKESK, per germline. V was shortened by 4 bases and J by 5 bases, with 5 bases between the two germline ends. The CDR3 is made up of 11 amino acids. The CDR3 bases are TGTGCCAGCAGCCGTAGCGAGACCCAGTACTTC. Encoded protein: CASSRSETQYF.

This sequence joins TRBV18 and TRBJ1-6; 8 bases align to TRBD1. Losses at the gene ends were 8 bases for V and 8 bases for J; bases not matched to a gene: 8. Germline CDR1 KGHSH, CDR2 LQKENI. This CDR3 has 14 residues. In nucleotides, the CDR3 is TGTGCCAGCCAGGGGACAGGAGGACATTCACCCCTCCACTTT. It yields the protein CASQGTGGHSPLHF.

The V and J genes are TRBV10-3 and TRBJ1-2; D is perhaps TRBD1 (5 bases). The germline CDR1 and CDR2 sequences are ENHRY and SYGVKD. V lost 3 bases and J lost 3, with 17 bases in between. CDR3 length: 16 amino acids. The chain's CDR3 is CAISDSGGGDYYGYTF. In DNA, the CDR3 is TGTGCCATCAGTGACTCGGGAGGAGGGGATTACTATGGCTACACCTTC.

The chain employs TRBV6-5 and TRBJ1-1; D unclear. CDR3 length equals 12 residues. V lost 2 bases and J lost 11, with 12 bases in between. Per the germline V gene, CDR1 is MNHEY and CDR2 is SVGAGI. This chain's CDR3 is CASSYEGAGAFF. The CDR3 DNA sequence: TGTGCCAGCAGTTACGAGGGAGCGGGCGCTTTCTTT.

J is TRBJ2-1 and V is TRBV3-1 (or the pseudogene TRBV3-2), with 10 positions matching TRBD2. V was pared by 0 bases and J by 6 bases, with 11 bases of the junction left unmatched. Germline V lookup: CDR1 LGHDT, CDR2 YNNKEL (reference sequence). The CDR3 consists of 18 residues. The CDR3 DNA sequence: TGTGCCAGCAGCCAAGAGTATCTCGCGTTAGCGGGAGGCAATGAGCAGTTCTTC. Its protein product is CASSQEYLALAGGNEQFF.

The rearrangement uses TRBV11-2 and TRBJ2-5; maybe TRBD2 (6 bases). The CDR3 sequence is 16 residues long. The V end was cut by 6 bases, the J end by 2 bases, with 19 bases between. CDR1 and CDR2 (germline): SGHAT, FQNNGV. This CDR3 reads CASRGGRGWGQETQYF. The CDR3 DNA follows: TGTGCCAGCAGGGGAGGAAGGGGTTGGGGGCAAGAGACCCAGTACTTC. The entire variable domain, with the rest obtained from reference TRBV11-2 and TRBJ2-5, is as follows: EAGVAQSPRYKIIEKRQSVAFWCNPISGHATLYWYQQILGQGPKLLIQFQNNGVVDDSQLPKDRFSAERLKGVDSTLKIQPAKLEDSAVYLCASRGGRGWGQETQYFGPGTRLLVL.

This clone has a handful of counts. Distinct nucleotide sequences in the sample also encode this CDR3. The rearrangement links TRBV3-1 (or the pseudogene TRBV3-2) to TRBJ2-3, with TRBD2 matching over 9 bases. From germline, CDR1 is LGHDT and CDR2 YNNKEL (reference sequence). The CDR3 is 16 residues long. Trimming removed 4 bases from V and 1 base from J; junction bases left unmatched: 6. CDR3 loop: CASSPFSGSGTDTQYF. The CDR3 DNA follows: TGTGCCAGCAGCCCGTTTAGCGGGAGCGGCACAGATACGCAGTATTTT.

The genes are TRBV18 and TRBJ2-7; 10 nucleotides match TRBD2. The junction had 8 bases not matched to a gene; V was cut back by 2 bases and J by 4 bases. This CDR3 is 16 amino acids long. The germline V gene encodes CDR1 KGHSH and CDR2 LQKENI. CDR3 region: CASSPTSGEGRYEQYF. CDR3 DNA: TGTGCCAGCTCACCAACTAGCGGGGAGGGAAGGTACGAGCAGTACTTC.

The CDR3 loop reads CSVGGRNYEQYF. CDR3 coding DNA: TGCAGCGTTGGGGGCAGGAATTACGAGCAGTACTTC. The chain combines TRBV29-1 with TRBJ2-7; D is perhaps TRBD1 (5 bases). There are 12 residues in the CDR3. From germline, CDR1 is SQVTM and CDR2 ANQGSEA. V lost 4 bases and J lost 4, with 11 bases in between.

This chain uses TRBV5-1 with TRBJ1-2; TRBD1 might be the D (5 bases). CDR1 SGHRS and CDR2 YFSETQ come from the germline V gene. V was pared by 0 bases and J by 6 bases, with 15 bases between. This CDR3 is built from 15 residues. CDR3 residues: CASSLDLGTADGYTF. The CDR3 DNA reads TGCGCCAGCAGCTTGGACTTAGGGACTGCTGATGGCTACACCTTC. The variable domain in full, with the rest retrieved from reference TRBV5-1 and TRBJ1-2, is KAGVTQTPRYLIKTRGQQVTLSCSPISGHRSVSWYQQTPGQGLQFLFEYFSETQRNKGNFPGRFSGRQFSNSRSEMNVSTLELGDSALYLCASSLDLGTADGYTFGSGTRLTVV.

The V and J genes are TRBV6-4 and TRBJ2-1; 12 bases agree with TRBD2. This CDR3 contains 17 residues. The ends lost 0 bases at V and 3 bases at J; junction bases unmatched: 3. CDR1 is MRHNA, CDR2 SNTAGT, per germline. This CDR3 is CASSDSKTSGSYNEQFF. DNA for the CDR3: TGTGCCAGCAGTGACTCGAAGACTAGCGGGAGCTACAATGAGCAGTTCTTC.